Presented here are 10 T cell receptor beta chains from one specimen sequenced in a study of T cells in Graves' hyperthyroidism and ophthalmopathy. RNA transcripts were the template for amplifying TCR beta CDR3 regions. When the TCR CDR3 underwent first-round RT-PCR, the HTBI primer set was used. TCRdb reanalysed the multiplex PCR reads using MiXCR and keeps one entry per CDR3 protein. The table includes fewer than 350,000 distinct CDR3 sequences, around 13% detected once. Source material: blood. All receptors come from a woman in her thirties or forties with Graves' hyperthyroidism.

This clonotype has ten or more counts. This chain connects TRBV30 to TRBJ1-6; D perhaps matches TRBD1 (6 bases). The V and J ends lost 5 bases and 7 bases respectively, with 12 bases between them. Germline V CDR1 and CDR2: GTSNPN, SVGIG (reference sequence). CDR3 length: 13 residues. The CDR3 DNA reads TGTGCCTGGGCCAGGGGAGTAAATTCACCCCTCCACTTT. Protein sequence: CAWARGVNSPLHF. Using reference TRBV30 and TRBJ1-6 for the parts outside the CDR3, the full variable domain is SQTIHQWPATLVQPVGSPLSLECTVEGTSNPNLYWYRQAAGRGLQLLFYSVGIGQISSEVPQNLSASRPQDRQFILSSKKLLLSDSGFYLCAWARGVNSPLHFGNGTRLTVT.

Only a few counts were recorded for this clonotype. The V and J genes are TRBV20-1 and TRBJ2-2; D not certain. V lost 4 bases and J lost 3, with 12 bases in between. Per the germline V gene, CDR1 is DFQATT and CDR2 is SNEGSKA (reference sequence). The length of the CDR3 is 14 residues. In nucleotides, the CDR3 is TGCAGTGCTACCTCGATGAGATACACCGGGGAGCTGTTTTTT. The encoded protein is CSATSMRYTGELFF.

This clonotype was found many times. V is TRBV7-8 and J is TRBJ1-4; D not resolved. CDR1 and CDR2 (germline): SGHVS, FQNEAQ. V was clipped by 4 bases and J by 7 bases, with 16 bases between them. CDR3 length: 15 residues. The CDR3 here is CASSSGGSLGEKLFF. The CDR3 coding sequence is TGTGCCAGCAGCTCGGGCGGGTCATTGGGTGAAAAACTGTTTTTT.

This clonotype was seen at least ten times. The chain combines TRBV11-3 with TRBJ1-1; D unresolved. CDR3 length equals 14 residues. CDR1 SGHNT and CDR2 YENEEA come from the germline V gene. V was pared by 2 bases and J by 6 bases, with 13 bases between. This chain's CDR3 is CASSLNAGVAEAFF. DNA for the CDR3: TGTGCCAGCAGCTTAAACGCCGGGGTGGCTGAAGCTTTCTTT. The whole variable domain, remainder taken from reference TRBV11-3 and TRBJ1-1, is EAGVVQSPRYKIIEKKQPVAFWCNPISGHNTLYWYLQNLGQGPELLIRYENEEAVDDSQLPKDRFSAERLKGVDSTLKIQPAELGDSAVYLCASSLNAGVAEAFFGQGTRLTVV.

In the case of this clonotype: Just one base apart from a much larger clone, this may be a read error. This chain uses TRBV12-3 or TRBV12-4 with TRBJ2-1; D gene ambiguous. This CDR3 comprises 13 residues. Here the CDR3 DNA reads TGTGCCAGCAGTTTCTTGTCCTACAGTGAGCAGTTCTTC. It translates to CASSFLSYSEQFF.

This clonotype was seen at least ten times. This sequence joins TRBV11-2 and TRBJ1-1; D unresolved. The CDR3 contains 13 residues. The germline V gene encodes CDR1 SGHAT and CDR2 FQNNGV. V was shortened by 3 bases and J by 2 bases, with 7 bases between the two germline ends. The CDR3 DNA reads TGTGCCAGCAGCTTGTTTTCTAACACTGAAGCTTTCTTT. It yields the protein CASSLFSNTEAFF.

CDR3 nucleotides: TGTGCCAGTAGTATTATGGTACAGTCTAGCAATCAGCCCCAGCATTTT. Translating it yields CASSIMVQSSNQPQHF. The chain carries TRBV19 and TRBJ1-5; D remains ambiguous. The germline CDR1 and CDR2 sequences are LNHDA and SQIVND (reference sequence). The CDR3 totals 16 residues. Trimming left V 3 bases short and J 0 bases short, with 12 bases between.

This clonotype was found many times. The chain carries TRBV5-1 and TRBJ2-2; TRBD1 agrees at 7 bases. The CDR3 extends over 16 amino acids. The germline V gene encodes CDR1 SGHRS and CDR2 YFSETQ. V lost 3 bases and J lost 2; bases outside the gene matches: 7. CDR3 loop: CASSYLRQGNTGELFF. The CDR3 DNA sequence: TGCGCCAGCAGCTACCTACGACAGGGTAACACCGGGGAGCTGTTTTTT.

This clonotype was detected many times. The V call is TRBV20-1, the J call TRBJ2-3; TRBD2 agrees at 9 bases. The CDR3 is 17 amino acids. The trim removed 4 bases at V and 1 base at J, leaving 12 bases unmatched. Germline V gene lookup returns CDR1 DFQATT and CDR2 SNEGSKA (reference sequence). CDR3 DNA sequence: TGCAGTGCTACAAAGACTAGCGGATTCGAGGGCACAGATACGCAGTATTTT. Its translation is CSATKTSGFEGTDTQYF.

V usage is TRBV6-1 and J usage is TRBJ2-1; 7 bases are a match to TRBD2. This CDR3 is built from 14 residues. With V trimmed by 4 bases and J by 7 bases, 7 bases remained unmatched. Per the germline V gene, CDR1 is MNHNS and CDR2 is SASEGT. This CDR3 reads CASSGTSGLNEQFF. CDR3 coding DNA: TGTGCCAGCAGTGGGACTAGTGGGTTGAATGAGCAGTTCTTC.